This is a list of T cell receptor beta chains from one sample in a study of T cell responses to AZD1222 COVID-19 vaccine. Libraries were prepared by immunoSEQ multiplex PCR; TCRdb keeps only in-frame clonotypes and omits some of them. The sample consists of around 140,000 clones, about 94% of them appearing once. The sequenced sample was peripheral blood, obtained on day 0 of AZD1222 vaccination. The receptors were gathered from an adult in good health. The CDR3 runs from the conserved cysteine through the conserved F or W. D genes are given only for firm matches. The listing skips clone size in some rows; elsewhere it reads once, few, many or a size class.

cdr3_aa cdr3_nt clone_size d_call j_call v_call
CASSIVPGPWTGYTF TGTGCCAGTAGTATCGTTCCAGGGCCGTGGACGGGCTACACCTTC once NA TRBJ1-2 TRBV19
CASSDLNTEAFF TGCGCCAGCAGTGACTTGAACACTGAAGCTTTCTTT NA NA TRBJ1-1 TRBV10-1
CASSGIRGGGDIQYF TGTGCCAGTAGTGGAATCAGGGGTGGCGGCGACATTCAGTACTTC once NA TRBJ2-4 TRBV19
CASKHRLADYNEQFF TGCGCCAGCAAACATCGGCTAGCGGACTACAATGAGCAGTTCTTC NA TRBD2 TRBJ2-1 TRBV4-1
CASSLSDGVITEAFF TGTGCCAGCAGTTTATCTGACGGGGTAATCACTGAAGCTTTCTTT NA NA TRBJ1-1 TRBV27
CASRETGVRTEAFF TGTGCCAGCAGGGAGACAGGGGTACGCACTGAAGCTTTCTTT NA TRBD1 TRBJ1-1 TRBV6-5
CASSPRQATDSPLHF TGTGCCAGCAGCCCCAGACAGGCGACCGATTCACCCCTCCACTTT NA NA TRBJ1-6 TRBV14
CASSQRQGEYNEQFF TGTGCCAGCAGCCAACGACAGGGGGAGTACAATGAGCAGTTCTTC NA TRBD1 TRBJ2-1 TRBV5-4
CASSQDRWGRLTEAFF TGTGCCAGCAGCCAAGATCGGTGGGGGAGGCTCACTGAAGCTTTCTTT NA NA TRBJ1-1 TRBV3-1/TRBV3-2
CSVEWPSGREQFF TGCAGCGTTGAATGGCCTAGCGGGCGGGAGCAGTTCTTC NA TRBD2 TRBJ2-1 TRBV29-1
CASSSGQGAKIGELFF TGTGCCAGCAGTTCGGGACAGGGGGCGAAAATCGGGGAGCTGTTTTTT NA TRBD1 TRBJ2-2 TRBV6-5
CASSFRLAKNIQYF TGTGCCAGCAGTTTTCGGCTAGCCAAAAACATTCAGTACTTC NA NA TRBJ2-4 TRBV28
CASSPGLPDQETQYF TGTGCCAGCAGCCCGGGACTACCAGACCAAGAGACCCAGTACTTC NA TRBD2 TRBJ2-5 TRBV11-3
CARSWTSGKSHFADTQYF TGTGCCAGAAGCTGGACTAGCGGGAAGTCCCATTTTGCAGATACGCAGTATTTT once TRBD2 TRBJ2-3 TRBV5-3
CASSSPRDSAVDTQYF TGTGCCAGCTCATCCCCCCGGGACAGCGCTGTGGATACGCAGTATTTT NA TRBD1 TRBJ2-3 TRBV18
CASSDGRGNANQPQHF TGCGCCAGCAGCGATGGGCGGGGGAACGCAAATCAGCCCCAGCATTTT NA NA TRBJ1-5 TRBV4-1
CASSIRTDGYTF TGTGCCAGCAGTATCCGGACAGATGGCTACACCTTC NA NA TRBJ1-2 TRBV12-3/TRBV12-4
CASSRSGSGNTIYF TGTGCCAGCAGCAGGTCAGGGAGTGGAAACACCATATATTTT NA NA TRBJ1-3 TRBV7-2
CASSREENYGYTF TGTGCCAGTAGTCGGGAGGAAAACTATGGCTACACCTTC NA NA TRBJ1-2 TRBV19
CASSARATSGNTIYF TGTGCCAGCAGCGCACGGGCCACCTCTGGAAACACCATATATTTT NA NA TRBJ1-3 TRBV9
CASSRWTSTHEQYF TGTGCCAGCAGTCGCTGGACTAGCACGCACGAGCAGTACTTC NA TRBD2 TRBJ2-7 TRBV6-2/TRBV6-3
CASKQDTEAFF TGTGCCAGCAAACAGGACACTGAAGCTTTCTTT NA NA TRBJ1-1 TRBV2
CASSGVRHSYEKLFF TGTGCCAGTTCAGGGGTGCGGCACTCTTATGAAAAACTGTTTTTT once NA TRBJ1-4 TRBV19
CASSYAAEPGELFF TGTGCCAGCAGTTACGCGGCAGAGCCCGGGGAGCTGTTTTTT few NA TRBJ2-2 TRBV6-5
CATSDITGGELFF TGTGCCACCAGTGATATAACAGGGGGGGAGCTGTTTTTT NA NA TRBJ2-2 TRBV24-1
CASSRNNYGYTF TGTGCCAGCAGCAGAAACAACTATGGCTACACCTTC once NA TRBJ1-2 TRBV12-3/TRBV12-4
CASRLAGDYNEQFF TGTGCCAGCAGACTAGCGGGGGACTACAATGAGCAGTTCTTC NA TRBD2 TRBJ2-1 TRBV7-8
CASTLGGTANTEAFF TGTGCCAGCACCCTTGGTGGGACAGCTAACACTGAAGCTTTCTTT NA TRBD1 TRBJ1-1 TRBV5-4
CASSLNRGPHEQYF TGTGCCAGCAGCTTGAACAGGGGGCCTCACGAGCAGTACTTC NA TRBD1 TRBJ2-7 TRBV11-2
CASSLGVEGFYGYTF TGTGCCAGCAGCTTAGGAGTGGAGGGATTTTATGGCTACACCTTC few NA TRBJ1-2 TRBV7-9
CASSRGAPEKLFF TGTGCCAGCAGTCGCGGCGCCCCGGAAAAACTGTTTTTT NA NA TRBJ1-4 TRBV12-3/TRBV12-4
CASSIGFGTGDYYGYTF TGTGCCAGTAGTATAGGGTTCGGGACAGGGGACTACTATGGCTACACCTTC NA TRBD1 TRBJ1-2 TRBV19
CASSRGQIDNEQFF TGTGCCAGCAGTCGGGGACAGATTGACAATGAGCAGTTCTTC NA TRBD1 TRBJ2-1 TRBV6-5
CASRGGDRVEQYF TGTGCCAGCAGGGGTGGTGACAGGGTCGAGCAGTACTTC NA TRBD1 TRBJ2-7 TRBV6-5
CASSLGGIEQFF TGTGCCAGCAGCTTAGGGGGAATTGAGCAGTTCTTC NA NA TRBJ2-1 TRBV11-2
CASDKTGELFF TGTGCCAGCGACAAAACCGGGGAGCTGTTTTTT NA NA TRBJ2-2 TRBV28
CASTRVGTEAFF TGTGCCAGCACTCGGGTAGGCACTGAAGCTTTCTTT NA NA TRBJ1-1 TRBV3-1/TRBV3-2
CASSPPGSSREKLFF TGTGCCAGCAGTCCCCCGGGGTCGTCGCGGGAAAAACTGTTTTTT once NA TRBJ1-4 TRBV28
CASSYSREVNYGYTF TGTGCCAGCAGTTACTCGAGGGAGGTCAACTATGGCTACACCTTC NA NA TRBJ1-2 TRBV6-5
CASSDARGSYEQYF TGTGCCAGCAGTGATGCCAGGGGCTCCTACGAGCAGTACTTC once NA TRBJ2-7 TRBV2
CASSLSLRYEQYF TGCGCCAGCAGCTTGTCGCTTAGGTACGAGCAGTACTTC NA NA TRBJ2-7 TRBV5-1